This is a list of T cell receptor beta chains from one sample in a study of T cells in Graves' hyperthyroidism and ophthalmopathy. TCRdb independently ran MiXCR on the multiplex PCR reads; one entry per CDR3 protein. The sample records about 840,000 distinct CDR3 sequences, around 38% being singletons. Sample: blood. The source of these receptors is a young man with Graves' hyperthyroidism. CDR3s include the opening cysteine and the closing phenylalanine or tryptophan. A D gene is named only where the DNA matches it firmly. Rows give clone size only sometimes, using once, few, many, or a class for an expanded clone.

v_call	clone_size	d_call	j_call	cdr3_aa	cdr3_nt
TRBV20-1	.	TRBD1	TRBJ2-5	CSATYNRDRARETQYF	TGCAGTGCTACCTACAATCGGGACAGGGCCAGAGAGACCCAGTACTTC
TRBV19	many	.	TRBJ1-5	CASSRSQEPQHF	TGTGCCAGTAGTCGGTCCCAGGAGCCCCAGCATTTT
TRBV2	.	TRBD1	TRBJ1-1	CASSDLEGAVGSEAFF	TGTGCCAGCAGTGACCTGGAGGGGGCGGTTGGTAGTGAAGCTTTCTTT
TRBV20-1	many	.	TRBJ1-4	CSARITEKLFF	TGCAGTGCTAGGATTACGGAAAAACTGTTTTTT
TRBV10-2	many	.	TRBJ1-6	CASSEAGEGNSPLHF	TGCGCCAGCAGTGAGGCAGGGGAGGGTAATTCACCCCTCCACTTT
TRBV6-2/TRBV6-3	once	.	TRBJ2-7	CASSYRKAYEQYF	TGTGCCAGCAGTTACAGGAAGGCCTACGAGCAGTACTTC
TRBV2	.	TRBD1	TRBJ1-4	CASSPERDRVYGKLFF	TGTGCCAGCAGCCCCGAGAGAGACAGGGTGTACGGAAAACTGTTTTTT
TRBV9	once	.	TRBJ2-7	CASSVGGRNSYEQYF	TGTGCCAGCAGCGTAGGGGGACGGAACTCCTACGAGCAGTACTTC
TRBV10-2	.	.	TRBJ2-2	CASSEMTGELFF	TGCGCCAGCAGTGAGATGACAGGGGAGCTGTTTTTT
TRBV6-5	.	.	TRBJ1-5	CASRPGTGDQPQHF	TGTGCCAGCAGACCCGGGACGGGGGATCAGCCCCAGCATTTT
TRBV6-5	many	TRBD1	TRBJ1-5	CASSTGTGHQPQHF	TGTGCCAGCAGTACCGGGACAGGGCATCAGCCCCAGCATTTT
TRBV6-2/TRBV6-3	.	.	TRBJ1-1	CASSYAGSTEAFF	TGTGCCAGCAGTTACGCAGGGTCCACTGAAGCTTTCTTT
TRBV10-2	many	.	TRBJ1-1	CASSAPPPLAEAFF	TGCGCCAGCAGTGCCCCCCCACCCCTGGCTGAAGCTTTCTTT
TRBV5-1	many	TRBD1	TRBJ1-2	CASSLAQGQNGYTF	TGCGCCAGCAGCTTGGCCCAGGGACAGAATGGCTACACCTTC
TRBV6-6	few	.	TRBJ1-1	CAVGQTNTEAFF	TGTGCCGTTGGACAAACGAACACTGAAGCTTTCTTT
TRBV7-9	few	.	TRBJ2-7	CASSFGGSLLEQYF	TGTGCCAGCAGCTTTGGGGGTAGCCTCCTCGAGCAGTACTTC
TRBV20-1	.	.	TRBJ2-7	CSARVERAYEQYF	TGCAGTGCTAGAGTTGAAAGGGCCTACGAGCAGTACTTC
TRBV29-1	many	.	TRBJ2-5	CSVGGNEETQYF	TGCAGCGTTGGGGGGAATGAGGAGACCCAGTACTTC
TRBV7-2	many	TRBD2	TRBJ2-5	CASRGLAGQETQYF	TGTGCCAGCAGGGGACTAGCGGGACAAGAGACCCAGTACTTC
TRBV19	few	.	TRBJ1-2	CASSPAVIYGYTF	TGTGCCAGCTCACCAGCGGTCATCTATGGCTACACCTTC
TRBV7-2	.	.	TRBJ2-5	CASSLRDGRETQYF	TGTGCCAGCAGCTTAAGGGATGGTAGGGAGACCCAGTACTTC
TRBV7-2	.	TRBD1	TRBJ2-5	CASSLTGGLFETQYF	TGTGCCAGCAGCTTAACAGGGGGCTTGTTCGAGACCCAGTACTTC
TRBV29-1	few	TRBD1	TRBJ1-1	CSSTGDTEAFF	TGCAGCTCGACAGGGGACACTGAAGCTTTCTTT
TRBV7-4	.	.	TRBJ1-2	CASSFPGVPGYTF	TGTGCCAGCAGTTTCCCAGGGGTTCCTGGCTACACCTTC
TRBV20-1	.	.	TRBJ2-2	CSARGSEEEGDTGELFF	TGCAGTGCTAGAGGATCGGAGGAGGAGGGGGACACCGGGGAGCTGTTTTTT
TRBV15	many	.	TRBJ2-6	CATSRGGTGANVLTF	TGTGCCACCAGCAGAGGAGGGACTGGGGCCAACGTCCTGACTTTC